The 5 T cell receptor beta chains reported below all come from one sample, sequenced in a study of T-cell reconstitution after alpha-beta-depleted transplantation in children. A library of TCRbeta sequences, prepared with unique molecular identifiers, was generated. TCRdb re-called the PCR reads through MiXCR, storing one row per CDR3 protein. The sample carries some 130,000 distinct CDR3 sequences, roughly 9.7% recorded once. The sequencing used PBMCs, mostly from graft donor cells, collected 180 days after TCRalphabeta/CD19-depleted stem cell transplant. These TCRs come from a girl under two years old who had a stem cell transplant for combined immunodeficiency, so the T cells may come from the graft donor.

This clonotype was seen only a few times. This chain uses TRBV10-3 with TRBJ2-7, with no clear D. CDR1 is ENHRY, CDR2 SYGVKD, per germline. V lost 2 bases to trimming and J lost 5 bases, with 7 bases between them. This CDR3 region has 12 residues. The CDR3: CAISEGVNEQYF. The CDR3 nucleotides are TGTGCCATCAGTGAGGGGGTCAACGAGCAGTACTTC.

Only a few counts were recorded for this clonotype. V gene TRBV7-2 combines with J gene TRBJ2-4; the D gene is possibly TRBD1 (6 bases). The CDR3 sequence is 15 residues long. Germline assignment: CDR1 SGHTA and CDR2 FQGNSA. V dropped 2 bases and J dropped 7 bases, with 15 bases sitting between them. CDR3 nucleotide sequence: TGTGCCAGCAGCTTAAGATGGGGCAGGGGTAACATTCAGTACTTC. It translates to CASSLRWGRGNIQYF.

This clonotype appeared once. J is TRBJ2-1 and V is TRBV5-1; tentatively, D is TRBD2 (6 bases). The germline CDR1 and CDR2 sequences are SGHRS and YFSETQ. The CDR3 covers 15 residues. Trimming took off 2 bases at V and 3 bases at J, with 12 bases between the two ends. The CDR3 nucleotides read TGCGCCAGCAGCTTACTCGGGAGTGGCTACAATGAGCAGTTCTTC. Its protein is CASSLLGSGYNEQFF.

This clonotype appeared a single time. V usage is TRBV6-2 or TRBV6-3 and J usage is TRBJ2-1, with D possibly being TRBD1 (6 bases). Germline CDR1 is MNHEY and CDR2 is SVGEGT. The CDR3 consists of 11 residues. V was cut by 4 bases and J by 12 bases, with 10 bases left in between. The CDR3 sequence is CASSWSRGQFF. For the CDR3, the DNA is TGTGCCAGCAGTTGGTCCAGGGGGCAGTTCTTC.

This clonotype has ten or more counts. This chain links TRBV5-1 with TRBJ2-7, with 13 bases fitting TRBD2. The V segment lost 4 bases and the J segment 3 bases; nucleotides outside the gene matches: 1. The CDR3 is 14 residues long. Germline CDR1 and CDR2: SGHRS and YFSETQ. The CDR3 region has the DNA TGCGCCAGCAGCCGGACTAGCGGGAGCTACGAGCAGTACTTC. Its protein is CASSRTSGSYEQYF.